Below, one T cell receptor (beta chain) is given with its context. Its specificity is unknown. These data come from a study of shared clonotypes between healthy human individuals. Whole-study results and caveats: Compared with memory subsets, naive subsets generally had larger estimated richness. When compared with the clonotypes that were shared by all four sorted-subset donors, the non-shared clonotypes turned out to have lower generation probabilities.

Sequenced by immunoSEQ multiplex PCR; TCRdb stores in-frame clones only, minus some. This sample has roughly 2.2 million clones, with approximately 95% found just once. The sequenced sample was naive CD4+ T cells from PBMCs. Subset denoted: CD45RA+ positively selected. The clonotype originates from a man in his late teens or twenties in good health. Some clones in this sample may be carry-over from other donors' samples.

CDR3 nucleotide sequence: TGTGCCAGCAGACCTTCTTCGGGGACTGAAGCTTTCTTT. This sequence encodes CASRPSSGTEAFF. The chain has TRBV6-6 and TRBJ1-1; D remains unclear. The CDR3 consists of 13 residues. Germline V gene lookup returns CDR1 MNHNY and CDR2 SVGAGI (reference sequence). Trimming took 6 bases from V and 5 from J, leaving 13 bases between them.